This T cell receptor (beta chain) was recorded in a study of T cells in Graves' hyperthyroidism and ophthalmopathy. Amplification of TCR beta CDR3 regions was performed using RNA transcripts as template. Researchers ran a first-round RT-PCR on the TCR CDR3 using the HTBI primer set. Each CDR3 protein is one row after TCRdb ran MiXCR on the multiplex PCR reads. Of about 640,000 distinct CDR3 sequences listed, around 20% are singletons. Germline trimming cut 4 bases from V and 12 bases from J; bases unmatched to any gene: 13. The germline CDR1 and CDR2 sequences are SGDLS and YYNGEE. The CDR3 spans 15 residues.

The chain carries TRBV9 and TRBJ2-1; TRBD1 matches 10 bases. The sequence was obtained from a young man with Graves' ophthalmopathy. The source material was blood. The CDR3 loop reads CASSPGGTGEYVQFF. The CDR3 nucleotides read TGTGCCAGCAGCCCGGGGGGGACAGGGGAATACGTGCAGTTCTTC.